The 13 T cell receptor beta chains reported below all come from one sample, sequenced in a study of T cell changes during pregnancy in multiple sclerosis. The protocol was immunoSEQ multiplex PCR, while the TCRdb copy is restricted to in-frame clones and leaves out a portion. The sample lists tens of thousands of clones, about 89% occurring once. The sequencing here drew on CD8+ T cells from peripheral blood mononuclear cells, taken in the first trimester of pregnancy. These receptor sequences come from a female donor with multiple sclerosis, enrolled in a pregnancy study.

This chain joins TRBV9 and TRBJ2-5, with 15 bases matching TRBD2. Germline V gives CDR1 SGDLS, CDR2 YYNGEE. V was pared by 6 bases and J by 5 bases, with 5 bases of the junction left unmatched. The CDR3 covers 15 residues. CDR3 DNA sequence: TGTGCCAGCACCCGGACTAGCGGGAGGGGTGAGACCCAGTACTTC. It translates to CASTRTSGRGETQYF.

The chain recombines TRBV4-1 with TRBJ1-2; no clear D gene. The V gene's germline CDR1 is MGHRA and CDR2 YSYEKL. Trimming removed 0 bases at V and 1 base at J, with 9 bases between. The CDR3 length is 15 residues. The CDR3 region is CASSQDHGDNYGYTF. CDR3 DNA: TGCGCCAGCAGCCAAGACCACGGTGATAACTATGGCTACACCTTC.

The chain carries TRBV5-6 and TRBJ2-7; possibly TRBD1 for D (6 bases). Germline V CDR1 and CDR2: SGHDT, YYEEEE. The V end was cut by 4 bases, the J end by 0 bases, with 17 bases between. The CDR3 totals 16 residues. CDR3 in DNA: TGTGCCAGCAGCGTCCCCGGGACAACTCACTCCTACGAGCAGTACTTC. Translated, it gives CASSVPGTTHSYEQYF.

CDR3 coding DNA: TGTGCCAGCAGTTTATTGGGCCCTGAATCCAATGAGCAGTTCTTC. Translation: CASSLLGPESNEQFF. The chain has TRBV27 and TRBJ2-1; D ambiguous. The CDR3 is 15 residues long. CDR1 is MNHEY and CDR2 is SMNVEV in the germline V gene (reference sequence). V shed 1 base and J shed 6 bases, with 13 bases lying between them.

The CDR3 region is CASSNAAGGPDTQYF. The CDR3, as DNA: TGTGCCAGCAGTAATGCAGCGGGAGGGCCAGATACGCAGTATTTT. V usage is TRBV6-1 and J usage is TRBJ2-3; 10 positions agree with TRBD2. Losses at the gene ends were 5 bases for V and 4 bases for J; bases not matched to a gene: 6. CDR3 length: 15 residues. Germline-derived CDR1 and CDR2 are MNHNS and SASEGT.

V gene TRBV15 combines with J gene TRBJ2-7, with 8 bases lining up with TRBD1. The CDR3 consists of 14 residues. CDR1 is LNHNV and CDR2 is YYDKDF in the germline V gene (reference sequence). With V trimmed by 4 bases and J by 1 base, 3 bases remained unmatched. CDR3 in amino acids: CATSTRTGSYEQYF. The CDR3 bases are TGTGCCACCAGCACCCGGACAGGGTCCTACGAGCAGTACTTC.

The rearrangement links TRBV5-6 to TRBJ1-5, with TRBD1 identical over 8 bases. CDR1 and CDR2 (germline): SGHDT, YYEEEE. The J segment lost 6 bases and the V segment lost 2 bases, leaving 10 bases of the junction unmatched. The CDR3 has 16 amino acids. The CDR3 region is CASSLQTGGSVQPQHF. DNA for the CDR3: TGTGCCAGCAGCTTACAAACAGGGGGATCCGTTCAGCCCCAGCATTTT. Variable domain in full (rest from reference TRBV5-6 and TRBJ1-5): DAGVTQSPTHLIKTRGQQVTLRCSPKSGHDTVSWYQQALGQGPQFIFQYYEEEERQRGNFPDRFSGHQFPNYSSELNVNALLLGDSALYLCASSLQTGGSVQPQHFGDGTRLSIL.

The genes are TRBV5-5 and TRBJ2-4; TRBD2 might be the D (6 bases). This CDR3 is 17 amino acids long. The germline V gene has CDR1 SGHKS and CDR2 YYEKEE (reference sequence). The V and J ends lost 1 base and 3 bases respectively, with 17 bases between them. CDR3 protein: CASSLPFGGVNKNIQYF. The CDR3 coding sequence is TGTGCCAGCAGCTTGCCCTTTGGAGGGGTTAACAAAAACATTCAGTACTTC.

The table lists this clone with a few counts. The rearrangement links TRBV2 to TRBJ2-1, with a weak D call TRBD2 (6 bases). With 7 bases removed from V and 4 bases from J, the gap between germline ends came to 14 bases. The CDR3 is 14 amino acids. Germline V gene sequence: CDR1 SNHLY, CDR2 FYNNEI. The CDR3: CASKNSGSYNEQFF. The DNA of the CDR3 is TGTGCCAGCAAGAACAGCGGGTCTTACAATGAGCAGTTCTTC.

The chain recombines TRBV28 with TRBJ1-3, with 10 bases matching TRBD1. The V and J ends lost 5 bases and 2 bases, in that order; junction bases with no gene match: 6. The CDR3 is 16 residues long. CDR1 is MDHEN, CDR2 SYDVKM, per germline. The CDR3 region is CASSQRQGAAGNTIYF. The CDR3 bases are TGTGCCAGCAGTCAGAGACAGGGGGCCGCTGGAAACACCATATATTTT.

The J gene is TRBJ2-2, the V gene TRBV29-1, with TRBD1 matching 8 bases. The germline V gene encodes CDR1 SQVTM and CDR2 ANQGSEA. The CDR3 has 14 amino acids. The V segment lost 7 bases and the J segment 3 bases; nucleotides outside the gene matches: 7. CDR3 coding DNA: TGCAGCGCCAAAGGGACAGGTGACACCGGGGAGCTGTTTTTT. Translated: CSAKGTGDTGELFF.

The V and J genes are TRBV29-1 and TRBJ1-2; possibly TRBD1 for D (6 bases). Germline CDR1 SQVTM, CDR2 ANQGSEA. V lost 0 bases and J 8 bases, leaving 16 bases between the germline ends. The CDR3 is 14 residues long. CDR3 protein: CSVEDLFGQRGYTF. The CDR3 DNA sequence: TGCAGCGTTGAAGATCTTTTCGGACAGCGGGGCTACACCTTC.

This rearrangement joins TRBV19 to TRBJ2-7, with a tentative D call TRBD2 (6 bases). Germline V gene sequence: CDR1 LNHDA, CDR2 SQIVND (reference sequence). CDR3 length: 23 residues. Trimming pared 4 bases from V and 0 bases from J, leaving 37 bases between. The CDR3 protein is CASSTHPQDLALRLALSSYEQYF. In DNA, the CDR3 is TGTGCCAGTAGTACCCACCCCCAGGATCTAGCGCTGAGGCTAGCGCTGAGCTCCTACGAGCAGTACTTC.